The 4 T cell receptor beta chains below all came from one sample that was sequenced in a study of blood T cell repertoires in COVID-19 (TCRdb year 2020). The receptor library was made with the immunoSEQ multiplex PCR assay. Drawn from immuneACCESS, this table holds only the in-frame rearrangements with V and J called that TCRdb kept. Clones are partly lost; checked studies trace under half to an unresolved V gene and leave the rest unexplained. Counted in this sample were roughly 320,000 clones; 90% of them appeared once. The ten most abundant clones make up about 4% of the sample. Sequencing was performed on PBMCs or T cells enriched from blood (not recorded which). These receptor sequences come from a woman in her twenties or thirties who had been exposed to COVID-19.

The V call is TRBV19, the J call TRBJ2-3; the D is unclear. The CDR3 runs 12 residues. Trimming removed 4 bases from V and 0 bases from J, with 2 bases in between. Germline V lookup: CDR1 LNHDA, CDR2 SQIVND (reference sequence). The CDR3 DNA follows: TGTGCCAGTAGTACTAGCACAGATACGCAGTATTTT. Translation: CASSTSTDTQYF.

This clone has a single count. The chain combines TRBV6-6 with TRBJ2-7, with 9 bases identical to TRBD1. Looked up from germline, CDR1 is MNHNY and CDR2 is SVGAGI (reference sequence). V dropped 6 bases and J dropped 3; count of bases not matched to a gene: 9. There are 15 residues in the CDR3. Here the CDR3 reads CASRPRPDRGYEQYF. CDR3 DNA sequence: TGTGCCAGCAGACCCCGGCCGGACAGGGGCTACGAGCAGTACTTC.

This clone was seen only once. The CDR3 DNA sequence: TGTGCCAGCAGCTTAGGGTACCGACAGGGTGGGCAGCCCCAGCATTTT. Its translation: CASSLGYRQGGQPQHF. J is TRBJ1-5 and V is TRBV7-2; 7 bases are shared with TRBD1. CDR1 is SGHTA and CDR2 is FQGNSA in the germline V gene. V dropped 1 base and J dropped 7; count of bases not matched to a gene: 10. The CDR3 sequence is 16 residues long.

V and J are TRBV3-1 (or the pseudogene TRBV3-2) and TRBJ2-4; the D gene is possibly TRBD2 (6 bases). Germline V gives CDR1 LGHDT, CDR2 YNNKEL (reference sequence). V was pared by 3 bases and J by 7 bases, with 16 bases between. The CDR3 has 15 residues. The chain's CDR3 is CASSQSGEGTNIQYF. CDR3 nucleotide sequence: TGTGCCAGCAGCCAGTCGGGAGAGGGAACCAACATTCAGTACTTC.